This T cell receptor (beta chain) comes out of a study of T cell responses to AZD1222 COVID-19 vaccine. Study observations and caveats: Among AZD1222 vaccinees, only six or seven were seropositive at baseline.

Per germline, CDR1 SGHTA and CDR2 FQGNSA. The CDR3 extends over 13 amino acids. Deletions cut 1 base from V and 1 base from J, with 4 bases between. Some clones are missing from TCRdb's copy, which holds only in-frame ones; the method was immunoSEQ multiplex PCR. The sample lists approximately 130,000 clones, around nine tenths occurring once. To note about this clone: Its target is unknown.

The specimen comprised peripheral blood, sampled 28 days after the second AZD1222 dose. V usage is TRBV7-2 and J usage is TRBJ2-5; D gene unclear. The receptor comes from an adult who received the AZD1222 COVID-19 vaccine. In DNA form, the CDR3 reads TGTGCCAGCAGCTTAGGCCCCCAAGAGACCCAGTACTTC. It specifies CASSLGPQETQYF.